Described below is a single T cell receptor beta chain sequence and its context. These data are taken from a study of cytomegalovirus exposure and HLA in healthy donors. Looked up from germline, CDR1 is LNHDA and CDR2 is SQIVND (reference sequence). The germline V and J ends were trimmed by 9 bases and 4 bases, with 13 bases remaining between them. The CDR3 runs to 13 residues. This PCR relied on a set of 60 Vbeta primers and 13 Jbeta primers. Data came from immunoSEQ multiplex PCR; TCRdb stores just in-frame clones and leaves some out. Among some 150,000 clones listed, around 80% were seen once. The TCR comes from a man between 18 and 35 years old in good health and CMV-seropositive. The sequenced sample consisted of PBMCs. V usage is TRBV19 and J usage is TRBJ1-3, with D hard to call. The CDR3 bases are TGTGCCAGCAAACCCGGTCCCGGAAACACCATATATTTT. Its protein product is CASKPGPGNTIYF.